What follows are 11 T cell receptor beta chains derived from one specimen sequenced in a study of metastatic and nonmetastatic thyroid tumors. TCRdb re-called the PCR reads via MiXCR. This table holds about 6,200 clones, around 30% found once. None of the patients had undergone any treatment ahead of thyroid surgery. Specimen: adjacent normal tissue. The source is a female donor with papillary thyroid cancer or a benign thyroid nodule (not recorded which). Some clones in this sample may be carry-over from other donors' samples.

V is TRBV6-2 or TRBV6-3 and J is TRBJ2-6, with 9 bases lining up with TRBD1. V lost 0 bases to trimming and J lost 2 bases; unmatched junction nucleotides: 8. The length of the CDR3 is 19 residues. The V gene's germline CDR1 is MNHEY and CDR2 SVGEGT. CDR3 in amino acids: CASSYSGGQGGPGANVLTF. In DNA, the CDR3 is TGTGCCAGCAGTTACTCGGGGGGACAGGGAGGACCTGGGGCCAACGTCCTGACTTTC.

J is TRBJ2-7 and V is TRBV20-1; 8 nucleotides line up with TRBD2. CDR1 and CDR2 from the germline V gene are DFQATT and SNEGSKA (reference sequence). The CDR3 is 16 amino acids. V lost 5 bases, J lost 1 base, and 13 bases stayed unmatched. This chain's CDR3 is CSAATFSGTGSYEQYF. CDR3 nucleotide sequence: TGCAGTGCTGCGACTTTTAGCGGGACTGGGTCCTACGAGCAGTACTTC.

Only one count was recorded for this clone. The chain recombines TRBV7-2 with TRBJ2-1, with D perhaps being TRBD1 or TRBD2 (5 bases each). V shed 5 bases and J shed 5 bases, with 13 bases lying between them. Per the germline V gene, CDR1 is SGHTA and CDR2 is FQGNSA. This CDR3 comprises 14 residues. The CDR3 DNA follows: TGTGCCAGCAGCGTGGTAAGGGGAGACAATGAGCAGTTCTTC. It codes for CASSVVRGDNEQFF.

This clone was seen a handful of times. The genes are TRBV11-3 and TRBJ2-7; D ambiguous. Germline V gene sequence: CDR1 SGHNT, CDR2 YENEEA. Trimming took 2 bases from V and 3 from J, leaving 8 bases between them. The CDR3 has 13 residues. CDR3 residues: CASSLSMGYEQYF. The CDR3 DNA follows: TGTGCCAGCAGCTTAAGTATGGGCTACGAGCAGTACTTC.

The sample holds a few counts of this clone. This chain joins TRBV28 and TRBJ2-3; D uncertain. The germline V gene has CDR1 MDHEN and CDR2 SYDVKM. V shed 3 bases and J shed 4 bases, with 8 bases lying between them. This CDR3 comprises 13 residues. CDR3 bases: TGTGCCAGCAGTTTGCGCGTCCCAGATACGCAGTATTTT. Translating gives CASSLRVPDTQYF.

This chain joins TRBV18 and TRBJ1-1; TRBD1 aligns across 7 bases. J lost 1 base, V lost 4 bases, and 3 bases had no gene match. From germline, CDR1 is KGHSH and CDR2 LQKENI. CDR3 size: 14 residues. The CDR3 bases are TGTGCCAGCTCACTTGGGACAGCGAACACTGAAGCTTTCTTT. Its translation: CASSLGTANTEAFF. Full variable domain (remainder filled in from reference TRBV18 and TRBJ1-1): NAGVMQNPRHLVRRRGQEARLRCSPMKGHSHVYWYRQLPEEGLKFMVYLQKENIIDESGMPKERFSAEFPKEGPSILRIQQVVRGDSAAYFCASSLGTANTEAFFGQGTRLTVV.

This clone was found a few times. This chain uses TRBV20-1 with TRBJ2-1; 10 bases map to TRBD2. V lost 0 bases and J lost 6; bases outside the gene matches: 5. The V gene's germline CDR1 is DFQATT and CDR2 SNEGSKA (reference sequence). CDR3 length: 15 residues. The CDR3 here is CSARDLLAGSNEQFF. The CDR3 DNA follows: TGCAGTGCTAGAGATTTACTAGCGGGAAGCAATGAGCAGTTCTTC.

This clone turned up a few times. The final CDR3 position lacks the conserved phenylalanine or tryptophan, pointing to a likely read error. The gene calls are TRBV2 and TRBJ2-1; D gene uncertain. V shed 6 bases and J shed 9 bases, with 12 bases lying between them. In germline, CDR1 is SNHLY, CDR2 FYNNEI. There are 12 residues in the CDR3. In DNA form, the CDR3 reads TGTGCCAGCAGGGGTAGAAGCCCTGAGCAGTTCTTA. This sequence encodes CASRGRSPEQFL.

This clone was counted between two and nine times. The chain uses TRBV6-1 and TRBJ1-1; D ambiguous. Germline V gene sequence: CDR1 MNHNS, CDR2 SASEGT. Trimming shortened V by 5 bases and J by 7 bases, and 14 bases separated the two germline ends. There are 13 residues in the CDR3. CDR3 sequence reads: CASSSRGDSEAFF. CDR3 coding DNA: TGTGCCAGCAGTTCCCGGGGTGATAGTGAAGCTTTCTTT.

V usage is TRBV20-1 and J usage is TRBJ1-5; the match to TRBD1 covers 9 bases. V was pared by 3 bases and J by 5 bases, with 2 bases of the junction left unmatched. This CDR3 is 13 amino acids long. Germline CDR1 reads DFQATT; CDR2 reads SNEGSKA (reference sequence). The CDR3 nucleotides read TGCAGTGCTAGCCGGGACAGGGATCAGCCCCAGCATTTT. Translated, it gives CSASRDRDQPQHF.

The V gene is TRBV6-1, the J gene TRBJ2-7, with 12 bases identical to TRBD2. From germline, CDR1 is MNHNS and CDR2 SASEGT. The V segment lost 6 bases and the J segment 6 bases; nucleotides outside the gene matches: 6. The CDR3 runs 14 residues. The chain's CDR3 is CASRRLAGDPEQYF. CDR3 nucleotide sequence: TGTGCCAGCAGGCGACTAGCGGGAGACCCCGAGCAGTACTTC.